This TCR beta chain was obtained from a study of T cells in Graves' hyperthyroidism and ophthalmopathy. On the study more broadly: Peripheral blood was secured at the point of initial diagnosis, before any treatment.

Study outcomes and limitations: Blood held most thyroid clonotypes expanded above 0.001 frequency. Before onset, ophthalmopathy was predicted by the model a median roughly 6.8 months earlier.

Each diagnosis was grounded in clinical symptoms, serum thyroxine and TRAb, thyroid ultrasound, and orbital computed tomography. This clonotype was found a few times. Its antigen is still unknown. From RNA transcripts, TCR beta CDR3 regions were amplified. HTBI primers were used for first-round RT-PCR of the TCR CDR3. TCRdb itself ran the multiplex PCR reads through MiXCR, one entry per CDR3 protein. Among 460,000 or so distinct CDR3 sequences listed, around 15% were seen once. The CDR3 has 15 residues. With 2 bases removed from V and 1 base from J, the gap between germline ends came to 9 bases. Sample: blood. V is TRBV12-3 or TRBV12-4 and J is TRBJ2-1; D gene uncertain. The sequence came from a woman under 30 with Graves' hyperthyroidism. CDR3 protein: CASSLLRASYNEQFF. In nucleotides, the CDR3 is TGTGCCAGCAGTTTACTACGAGCTTCCTACAATGAGCAGTTCTTC.